The T cell receptor beta chain under discussion was sequenced for a study of blood T cell repertoires in COVID-19 (dated by TCRdb to 2020 to 2022). Some background on the complete study: Collaborator samples came from the United States, Italy and Spain and covered acute and convalescent phases of COVID-19. The material from the prospective study consisted of cDNA or gDNA derived from T cells, B-cell-depleted T cells, or PBMCs. The dataset comprised deeply sampled blood TCRbeta repertoires from subjects exposed to, actively infected with, or recovered from COVID-19. A freely available public database, intended as a resource for researchers studying the immune response to SARS-CoV-2, is where the repertoires were released. Samples were obtained from the ongoing ImmuneRACE study (first 160 participants) and from approximately 1,200 subjects provided by 6 global collaborators. Sample metadata almost always included a de-identified subject ID, COVID-19 status, age in years and sex. Where HLA class I and class II types were available, the types were taken from metadata supplied by the sample provider, not from assay-based typing.

The immunoSEQ Assay, a bias-controlled multiplex PCR, was used to amplify TCRbeta CDR3 regions from genomic DNA. From the authors' description of their analysis: Within the assay, amplification of reference gene primers was used to estimate how many nucleated cells each sample contained. Sequence reads were collapsed and filtered to measure the absolute abundance of every unique TCRbeta CDR3 rearrangement. For each sample, productive Simpson clonality was calculated as the square root of Simpson's diversity index over productive rearrangements. The clones in this table, taken by TCRdb from immuneACCESS, are in-frame only. Not every clone is retained; where verified, under half of the shortfall comes from an unresolved V gene, and the cause of the rest is unknown. D and trimming were read from the DNA, whereas the V and J calls and clone size are those reported in that table. This sample lists 50,000 or so clones; 86% were detected once. Approximately 2.1% of the sample belongs to the ten largest clones.

Regarding this clone: The clone's antigen remains unknown. No base qualities exist here, and no much larger clone lies one base off it.

The collaborating institutions used their own protocols to collect whole blood in K2EDTA tubes. For TCRbeta analysis, collaborator samples were shipped as frozen whole blood, as isolated PBMCs, or as DNA extracted from either sample type. V sheds 5 bases and J sheds 0 bases, leaving 8 bases between their ends. Inclusive of the bounding cysteine and phenylalanine, the CDR3 is 14 residues long. Here the CDR3 DNA is all that survives: 42 bases in frame from base 1. From the germline V gene, CDR1 is KGHSH and CDR2 is LQKENI. What the study reported, not specific to this receptor: The amount of clinical and demographic metadata varied by source and participant and was provided uncurated.

This sequence was found in a woman aged 55-70 years with acute or convalescent COVID-19. Sample: peripheral blood. This chain is built from TRBV18 and TRBJ1-3, with an unclear D gene assignment. The nucleotides are TGTGCCAGCTCATCCGGACTCTCTGGAAACACCATATATTTT. Its coded protein is CASSSGLSGNTIYF.